Listed here is a single T cell receptor (beta chain). This sample is part of a study of blood T cell repertoires in COVID-19. Study context: Acute and convalescent COVID-19 specimens originated in the United States, Italy and Spain. From T cells, B-cell-depleted T cells, or PBMCs came the material, which was cDNA or gDNA.

Per the original methods: Amplification of reference gene primers was used by the study to estimate nucleated cell counts. The protocol was immunoSEQ multiplex PCR, while the TCRdb copy is restricted to in-frame clones and leaves out a portion. V, J and clone size were drawn from that table, and D and trimming were deduced from the DNA. The table records a few hundred thousand clones, 85% of them present only once. This CDR3 contains 16 residues. Germline V lookup: CDR1 LNHDA, CDR2 SQIVND (reference sequence). The J segment lost 2 bases and the V segment lost 5 bases, leaving 9 bases of the junction unmatched.

This sequence joins TRBV19 and TRBJ2-7; TRBD2 matches at 10 bases. Sequenced input: peripheral blood. This receptor was taken from a woman under 30 with acute or convalescent COVID-19. CDR3 sequence (DNA): TGTGCCAGTAGTTTACGACTAGCGGGTATCGCCTACGAGCAGTACTTC. It translates to CASSLRLAGIAYEQYF.